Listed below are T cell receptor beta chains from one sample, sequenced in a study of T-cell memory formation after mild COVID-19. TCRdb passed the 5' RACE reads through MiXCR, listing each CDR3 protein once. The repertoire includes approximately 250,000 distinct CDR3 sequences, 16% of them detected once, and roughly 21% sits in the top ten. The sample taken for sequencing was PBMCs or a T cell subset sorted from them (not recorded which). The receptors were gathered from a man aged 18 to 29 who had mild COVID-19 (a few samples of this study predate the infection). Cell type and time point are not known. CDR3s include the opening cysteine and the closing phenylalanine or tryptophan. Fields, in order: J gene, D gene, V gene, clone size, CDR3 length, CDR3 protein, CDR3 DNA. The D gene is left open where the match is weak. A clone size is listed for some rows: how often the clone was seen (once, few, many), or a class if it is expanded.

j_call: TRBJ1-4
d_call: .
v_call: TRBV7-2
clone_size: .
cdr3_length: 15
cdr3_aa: CASSLGWGKNEKLFF
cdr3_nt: TGTGCCAGCAGCTTAGGTTGGGGAAAAAATGAAAAACTGTTTTTT

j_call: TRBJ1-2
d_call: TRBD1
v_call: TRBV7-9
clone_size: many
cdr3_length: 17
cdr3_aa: CASSRVGQDLSNYGYTF
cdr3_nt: TGTGCCAGCAGCAGAGTGGGACAGGATCTTTCTAACTATGGCTACACCTTC

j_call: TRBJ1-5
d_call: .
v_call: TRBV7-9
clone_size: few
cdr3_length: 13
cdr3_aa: CASSLGEGGTQHF
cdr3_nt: TGTGCCAGCAGCTTAGGAGAGGGGGGAACCCAGCATTTT

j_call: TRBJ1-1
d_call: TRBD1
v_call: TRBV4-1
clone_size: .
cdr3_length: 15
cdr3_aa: CASSQYRGKNTEAFF
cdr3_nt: TGCGCCAGCAGCCAATACAGGGGAAAGAACACTGAAGCTTTCTTT

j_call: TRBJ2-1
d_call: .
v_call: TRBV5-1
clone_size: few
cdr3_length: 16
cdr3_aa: CASSLAKHTQGYEQFF
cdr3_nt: TGCGCCAGCAGCTTAGCAAAACACACCCAGGGGTATGAGCAGTTCTTC

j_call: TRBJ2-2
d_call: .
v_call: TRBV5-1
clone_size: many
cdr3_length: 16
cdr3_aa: CASSLGRLTNTGELFF
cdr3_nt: TGCGCCAGCAGCTTAGGAAGACTTACGAACACCGGGGAGCTGTTTTTT

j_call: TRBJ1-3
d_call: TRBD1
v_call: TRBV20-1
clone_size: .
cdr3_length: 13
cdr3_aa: CSADRGSGNTIYF
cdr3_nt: TGCAGTGCCGACAGGGGTTCAGGAAACACCATATATTTT

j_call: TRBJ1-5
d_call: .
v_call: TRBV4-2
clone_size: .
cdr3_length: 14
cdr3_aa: CASSQERGNQPQHF
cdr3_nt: TGTGCCAGCAGCCAAGAGCGGGGCAATCAGCCCCAGCATTTT

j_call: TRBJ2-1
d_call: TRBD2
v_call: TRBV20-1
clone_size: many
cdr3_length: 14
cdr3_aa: CSARGLGVSFEQFF
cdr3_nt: TGCAGTGCTAGGGGACTAGGTGTTAGCTTTGAGCAGTTCTTC

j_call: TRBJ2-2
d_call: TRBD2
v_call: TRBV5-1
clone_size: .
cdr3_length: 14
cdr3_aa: CASRFAGGTGELFF
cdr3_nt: TGCGCCAGCAGATTTGCGGGGGGGACCGGGGAGCTGTTTTTT

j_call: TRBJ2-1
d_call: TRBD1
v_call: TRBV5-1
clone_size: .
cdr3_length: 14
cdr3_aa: CASGTGVHYNEQFF
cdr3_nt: TGCGCCAGTGGGACAGGGGTCCACTACAATGAGCAGTTCTTC

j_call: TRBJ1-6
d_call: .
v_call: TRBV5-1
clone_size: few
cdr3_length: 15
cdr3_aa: CASSYDGRSNSPLHF
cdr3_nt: TGCGCCAGCAGCTACGACGGACGCAGCAATTCACCCCTCCACTTT

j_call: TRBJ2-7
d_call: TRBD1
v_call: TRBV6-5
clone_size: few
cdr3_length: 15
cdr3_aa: CASSYSGRGLDEQYF
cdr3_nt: TGTGCCAGCAGTTACTCTGGCAGGGGGCTCGACGAGCAGTACTTC

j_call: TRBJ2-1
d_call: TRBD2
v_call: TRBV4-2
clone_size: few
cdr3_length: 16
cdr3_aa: CASSQRERGSYNEQFF
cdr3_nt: TGTGCCAGCAGCCAACGTGAGCGGGGGTCTTACAATGAGCAGTTCTTC

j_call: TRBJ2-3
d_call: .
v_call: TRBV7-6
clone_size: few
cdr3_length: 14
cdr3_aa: CASSQKGGPDTQYF
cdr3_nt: TGTGCCAGCAGCCAGAAGGGGGGGCCCGATACGCAGTATTTT

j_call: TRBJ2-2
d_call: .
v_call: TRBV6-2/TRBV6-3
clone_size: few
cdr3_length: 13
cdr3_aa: CASRAQGGGELFF
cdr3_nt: TGTGCCAGCAGGGCACAGGGAGGAGGGGAGCTGTTTTTT

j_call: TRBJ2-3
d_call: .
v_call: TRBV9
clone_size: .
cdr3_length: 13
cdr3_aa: CASSVIQTDTQYF
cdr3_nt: TGTGCCAGCAGCGTAATACAGACAGATACGCAGTATTTT

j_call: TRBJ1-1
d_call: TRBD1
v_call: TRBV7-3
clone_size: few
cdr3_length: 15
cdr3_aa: CASSRGGLLNTEAFF
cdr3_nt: TGTGCCAGCAGCCGAGGGGGCCTTTTGAACACTGAAGCTTTCTTT

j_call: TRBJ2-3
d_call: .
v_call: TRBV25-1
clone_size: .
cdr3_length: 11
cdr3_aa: CASSIPDTQYF
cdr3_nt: TGTGCCAGCAGTATCCCAGATACGCAGTATTTT

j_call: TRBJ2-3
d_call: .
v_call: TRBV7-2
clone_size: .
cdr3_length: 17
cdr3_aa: CASSLEFGRGSTDTQYF
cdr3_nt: TGTGCCAGCAGCTTAGAGTTCGGACGGGGGAGCACAGATACGCAGTATTTT

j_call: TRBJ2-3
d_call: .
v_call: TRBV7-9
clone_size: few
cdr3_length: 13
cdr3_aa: CASSTTEGDTQYF
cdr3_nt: TGTGCCAGCAGCACCACCGAGGGAGATACGCAGTATTTT

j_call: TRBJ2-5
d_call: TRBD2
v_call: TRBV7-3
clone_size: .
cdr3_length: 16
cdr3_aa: CASSLKPAGEGETQYF
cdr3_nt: TGTGCCAGCAGCTTAAAGCCAGCGGGGGAGGGGGAGACCCAGTACTTC

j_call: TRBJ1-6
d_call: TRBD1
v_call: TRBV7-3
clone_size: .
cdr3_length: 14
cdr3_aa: CASRSGTANSPLHF
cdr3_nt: TGTGCCAGCAGATCCGGGACAGCCAATTCACCCCTCCACTTT